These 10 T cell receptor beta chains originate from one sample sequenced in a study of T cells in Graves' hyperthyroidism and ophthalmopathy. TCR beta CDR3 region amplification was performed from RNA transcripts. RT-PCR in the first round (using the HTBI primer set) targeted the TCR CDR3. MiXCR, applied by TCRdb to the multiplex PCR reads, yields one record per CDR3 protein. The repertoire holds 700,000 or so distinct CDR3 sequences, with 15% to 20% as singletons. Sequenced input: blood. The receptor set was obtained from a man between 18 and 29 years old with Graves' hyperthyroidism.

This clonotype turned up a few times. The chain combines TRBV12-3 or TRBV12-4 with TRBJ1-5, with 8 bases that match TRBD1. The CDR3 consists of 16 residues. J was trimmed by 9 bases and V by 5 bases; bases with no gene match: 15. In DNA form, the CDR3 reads TGTGCCAGCAGTCCCGCGACAGGGGCCGGTCGTCGGCCCCAGCATTTT. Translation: CASSPATGAGRRPQHF.

CDR3 protein: CASRKGNGEKLFF. In nucleotides, the CDR3 is TGTGCCAGCAGAAAGGGAAACGGTGAAAAACTGTTTTTT. The gene calls are TRBV6-1 and TRBJ1-4; D is ambiguous. This CDR3 has 13 residues. Trimming cost V 6 bases and J 7 bases, with 12 bases left between them. Per germline, CDR1 MNHNS and CDR2 SASEGT.

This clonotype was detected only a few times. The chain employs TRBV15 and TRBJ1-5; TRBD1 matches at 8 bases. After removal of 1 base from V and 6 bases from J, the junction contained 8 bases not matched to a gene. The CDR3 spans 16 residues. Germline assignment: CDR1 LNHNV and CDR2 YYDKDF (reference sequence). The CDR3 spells CATSRGGQGMGQPQHF. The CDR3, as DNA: TGTGCCACCAGCAGAGGCGGACAGGGTATGGGTCAGCCCCAGCATTTT.

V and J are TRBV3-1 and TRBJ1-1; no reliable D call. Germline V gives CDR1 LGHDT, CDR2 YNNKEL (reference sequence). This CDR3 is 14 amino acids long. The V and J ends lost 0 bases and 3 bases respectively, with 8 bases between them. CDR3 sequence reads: CASSQDSTDTEAFF. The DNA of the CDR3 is TGTGCCAGCAGCCAAGACTCGACGGACACTGAAGCTTTCTTT.

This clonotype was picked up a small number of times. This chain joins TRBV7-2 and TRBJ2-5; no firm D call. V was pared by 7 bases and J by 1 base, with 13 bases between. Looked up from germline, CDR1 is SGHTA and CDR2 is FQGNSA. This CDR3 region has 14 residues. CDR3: CASKPGRIQETQYF. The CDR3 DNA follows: TGTGCCAGCAAACCCGGGCGGATCCAAGAGACCCAGTACTTC.

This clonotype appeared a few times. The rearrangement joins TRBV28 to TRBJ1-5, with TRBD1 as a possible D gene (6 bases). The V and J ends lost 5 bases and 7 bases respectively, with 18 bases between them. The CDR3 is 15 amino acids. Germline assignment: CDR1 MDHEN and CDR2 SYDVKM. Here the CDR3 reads CASSLLRGAEQPQHF. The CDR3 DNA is TGTGCCAGCAGTCTCCTCCGGGGGGCTGAACAGCCCCAGCATTTT.

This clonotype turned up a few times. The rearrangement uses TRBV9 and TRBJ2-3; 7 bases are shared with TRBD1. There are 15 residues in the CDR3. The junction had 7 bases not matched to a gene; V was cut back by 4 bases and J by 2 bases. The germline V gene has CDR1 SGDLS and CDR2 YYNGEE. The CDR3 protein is CASSWTGQLTDTQYF. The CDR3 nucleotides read TGTGCCAGCAGCTGGACGGGACAGCTCACAGATACGCAGTATTTT.

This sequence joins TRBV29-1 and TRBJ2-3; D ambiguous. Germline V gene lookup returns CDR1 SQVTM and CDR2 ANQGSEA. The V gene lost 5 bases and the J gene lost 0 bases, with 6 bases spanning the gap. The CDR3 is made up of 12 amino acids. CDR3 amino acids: CSVPDSTDTQYF. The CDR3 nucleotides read TGCAGCGTTCCGGATAGCACAGATACGCAGTATTTT.

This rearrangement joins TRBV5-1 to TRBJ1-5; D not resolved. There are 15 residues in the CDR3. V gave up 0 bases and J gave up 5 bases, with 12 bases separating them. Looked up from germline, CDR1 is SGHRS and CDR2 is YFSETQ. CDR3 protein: CASSLEGLGYQPQHF. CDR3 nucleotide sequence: TGCGCCAGCAGCTTGGAAGGCCTGGGCTATCAGCCCCAGCATTTT.

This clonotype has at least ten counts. The CDR3 nucleotides read TGTGCCAGCAGTTTAGGGACAGGGCTAACTAACTATGGCTACACCTTC. Protein: CASSLGTGLTNYGYTF. The chain carries TRBV12-3 or TRBV12-4 and TRBJ1-2, with 8 bases fitting TRBD1. V trimming: 1 base; J trimming: 0 bases; junction bases outside the gene matches: 4. This CDR3 spans 16 amino acids.